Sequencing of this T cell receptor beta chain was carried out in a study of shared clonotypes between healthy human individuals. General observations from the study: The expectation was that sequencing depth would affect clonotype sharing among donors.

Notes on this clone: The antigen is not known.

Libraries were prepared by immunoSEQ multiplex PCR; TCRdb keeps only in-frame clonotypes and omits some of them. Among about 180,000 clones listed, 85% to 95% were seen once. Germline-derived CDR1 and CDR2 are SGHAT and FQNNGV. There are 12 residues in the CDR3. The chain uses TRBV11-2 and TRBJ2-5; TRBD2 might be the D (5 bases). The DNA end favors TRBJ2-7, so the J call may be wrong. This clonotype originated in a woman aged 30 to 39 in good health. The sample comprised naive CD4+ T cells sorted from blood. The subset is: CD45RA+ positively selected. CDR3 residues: CASSLDGLEQYF. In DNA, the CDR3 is TGTGCCAGCAGCTTAGATGGACTCGAGCAGTACTTC.